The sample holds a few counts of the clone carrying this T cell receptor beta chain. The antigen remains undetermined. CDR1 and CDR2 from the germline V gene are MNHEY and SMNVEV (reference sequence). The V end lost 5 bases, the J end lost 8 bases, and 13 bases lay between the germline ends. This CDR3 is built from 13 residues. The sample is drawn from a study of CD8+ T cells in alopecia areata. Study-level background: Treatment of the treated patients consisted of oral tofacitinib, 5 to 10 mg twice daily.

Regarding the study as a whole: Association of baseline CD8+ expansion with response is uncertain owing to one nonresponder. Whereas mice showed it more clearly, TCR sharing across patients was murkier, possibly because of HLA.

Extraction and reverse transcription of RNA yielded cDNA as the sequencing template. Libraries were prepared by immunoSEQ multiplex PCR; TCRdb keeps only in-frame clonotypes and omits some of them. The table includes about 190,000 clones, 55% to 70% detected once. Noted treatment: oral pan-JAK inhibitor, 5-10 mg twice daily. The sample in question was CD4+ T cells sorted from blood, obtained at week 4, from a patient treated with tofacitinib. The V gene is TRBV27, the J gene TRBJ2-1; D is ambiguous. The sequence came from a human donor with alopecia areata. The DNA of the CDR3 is TGTGCCAGCAGTCCCCACGATTACGATGAGCAGTTCTTC. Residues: CASSPHDYDEQFF.